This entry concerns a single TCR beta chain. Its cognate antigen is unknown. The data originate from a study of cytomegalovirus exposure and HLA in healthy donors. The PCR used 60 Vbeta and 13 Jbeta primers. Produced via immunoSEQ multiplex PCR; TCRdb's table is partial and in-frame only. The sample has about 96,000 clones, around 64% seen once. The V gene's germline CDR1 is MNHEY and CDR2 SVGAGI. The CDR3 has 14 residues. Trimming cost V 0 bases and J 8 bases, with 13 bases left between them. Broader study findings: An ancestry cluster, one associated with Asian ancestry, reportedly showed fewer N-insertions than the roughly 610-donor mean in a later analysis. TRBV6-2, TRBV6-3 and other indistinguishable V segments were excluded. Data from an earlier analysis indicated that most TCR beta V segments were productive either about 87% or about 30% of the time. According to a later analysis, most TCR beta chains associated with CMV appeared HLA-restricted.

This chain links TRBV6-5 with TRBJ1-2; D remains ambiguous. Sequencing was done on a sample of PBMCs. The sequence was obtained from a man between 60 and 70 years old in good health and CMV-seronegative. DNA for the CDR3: TGTGCCAGCAGTTACTCGTCAGGAGCGGGGGGCTACACCTTC. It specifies CASSYSSGAGGYTF.